The rows below give T cell receptor beta chains drawn from one sample of a study of T cells after yellow fever vaccination. TCRdb processed the 5' RACE reads anew with MiXCR; each CDR3 protein has one entry. Counted here are under 600,000 distinct CDR3 sequences, about a fifth occurring once; the ten biggest clones make up roughly a sixth. Specimen: PBMCs, collected approximately 20 days after the first yellow fever vaccination. Receptors were obtained from a man between 18 and 29 years old who received the YFV17D yellow fever vaccine. The CDR3 runs from the conserved cysteine through the conserved F or W. The order of the fields is D gene, clone size, V gene, J gene, CDR3 DNA, CDR3 protein. The D gene is left open where the match is weak. Expanded clones get a size class; other rows say once, few or many, or leave the size out.

d_call: .
clone_size: many
v_call: TRBV5-1
j_call: TRBJ2-7
cdr3_nt: TGCGCCAGCAGCTTGGACAGAAACGAGCAGTACTTC
cdr3_aa: CASSLDRNEQYF

d_call: .
clone_size: few
v_call: TRBV6-5
j_call: TRBJ2-3
cdr3_nt: TGTGCCAGCAGTTACCCCGGGGGCACAGATACGCAGTATTTT
cdr3_aa: CASSYPGGTDTQYF

d_call: .
clone_size: few
v_call: TRBV20-1
j_call: TRBJ1-1
cdr3_nt: TGCAGTGCTAGAGTATCCAGTAACACTGAAGCTTTCTTT
cdr3_aa: CSARVSSNTEAFF

d_call: TRBD1
clone_size: .
v_call: TRBV11-2
j_call: TRBJ2-7
cdr3_nt: TGTGCCAGCAGGACGCCGGGACAGGGCTACGAGCAGTACTTC
cdr3_aa: CASRTPGQGYEQYF

d_call: .
clone_size: .
v_call: TRBV5-5
j_call: TRBJ1-3
cdr3_nt: TGTGCCAGCAGCTTTGACCCCATGGGTGGAAACACCATATATTTT
cdr3_aa: CASSFDPMGGNTIYF

d_call: .
clone_size: .
v_call: TRBV29-1
j_call: TRBJ2-1
cdr3_nt: TGCAGCGTTGCCCGGTCAGAAGAATACAATGAGCAGTTCTTC
cdr3_aa: CSVARSEEYNEQFF

d_call: TRBD2
clone_size: few
v_call: TRBV5-4
j_call: TRBJ2-5
cdr3_nt: TGTGCCAGCAGCTCAAATCTAGCGGGGGGGGAGACCCAGTACTTC
cdr3_aa: CASSSNLAGGETQYF

d_call: .
clone_size: .
v_call: TRBV4-2
j_call: TRBJ1-5
cdr3_nt: TGTGCCGGTCTATCGCCGGGTACTCAAAACGATAGCAATCAGCCCCAGCATTTT
cdr3_aa: CAGLSPGTQNDSNQPQHF

d_call: .
clone_size: few
v_call: TRBV4-3
j_call: TRBJ2-3
cdr3_nt: TGCGCCAGCAGCCAAGATCGGTCGGAGGGACAAGATACGCAGTATTTT
cdr3_aa: CASSQDRSEGQDTQYF

d_call: .
clone_size: .
v_call: TRBV5-6
j_call: TRBJ1-5
cdr3_nt: TGTGCCAGCAGCTATAGGGGACAGCCCCAGCATTTT
cdr3_aa: CASSYRGQPQHF

d_call: .
clone_size: .
v_call: TRBV12-3/TRBV12-4
j_call: TRBJ2-2
cdr3_nt: TGTGCCAGCAGGCCGGCGGGCGGGGACGGGGAGCTGTTTTTT
cdr3_aa: CASRPAGGDGELFF

d_call: .
clone_size: .
v_call: TRBV20-1
j_call: TRBJ1-6
cdr3_nt: TGCAGTGCTAGCTACAGGCTCCAGAGCTCCTATAATTCACCCCTCCACTTT
cdr3_aa: CSASYRLQSSYNSPLHF

d_call: TRBD1
clone_size: .
v_call: TRBV7-9
j_call: TRBJ2-5
cdr3_nt: TGTGCCAGCAGCTTACTCAGGGGGCTGGAGACCCAGTACTTC
cdr3_aa: CASSLLRGLETQYF

d_call: TRBD1
clone_size: .
v_call: TRBV30
j_call: TRBJ1-1
cdr3_nt: TGTGCCTGGGTATCCGGGACAGGGTACACTGAAGCTTTCTTT
cdr3_aa: CAWVSGTGYTEAFF

d_call: TRBD1
clone_size: few
v_call: TRBV6-2/TRBV6-3
j_call: TRBJ1-5
cdr3_nt: TGTGCCAGCAGTCGCCTGACAGGGGGCTTAGCTCAGCCCCAGCATTTT
cdr3_aa: CASSRLTGGLAQPQHF

d_call: .
clone_size: few
v_call: TRBV7-3
j_call: TRBJ2-1
cdr3_nt: TGTGCCAGCAGCCCCACGGGGAGGTACAATGAGCAGTTCTTC
cdr3_aa: CASSPTGRYNEQFF

d_call: .
clone_size: .
v_call: TRBV5-4
j_call: TRBJ2-4
cdr3_nt: TGTGCCAGCAACCAAGGGGGCAAAAACATTCAGTACTTC
cdr3_aa: CASNQGGKNIQYF

d_call: .
clone_size: .
v_call: TRBV6-6
j_call: TRBJ2-7
cdr3_nt: TGTGCCAGCAGTTACAGGGGCCACGAGCAGTACTTC
cdr3_aa: CASSYRGHEQYF

d_call: .
clone_size: .
v_call: TRBV5-1
j_call: TRBJ1-4
cdr3_nt: TGCGCCAGCAGCTTGGCCATCGCCGCAACCCATGAAAAACTGTTTTTT
cdr3_aa: CASSLAIAATHEKLFF

d_call: .
clone_size: few
v_call: TRBV6-5
j_call: TRBJ2-5
cdr3_nt: TGTGCCAGCCAAACAGCGGAGTACCAAGAGACCCAGTACTTC
cdr3_aa: CASQTAEYQETQYF

d_call: .
clone_size: few
v_call: TRBV2
j_call: TRBJ2-2
cdr3_nt: TGTGCCAGCACCTTGGACAGGGAGCTGTTTTTT
cdr3_aa: CASTLDRELFF

d_call: TRBD2
clone_size: .
v_call: TRBV12-3/TRBV12-4
j_call: TRBJ2-4
cdr3_nt: TGTGCCAGTTGCGGGGGGGCCGGGAACATTCAGTACTTC
cdr3_aa: CASCGGAGNIQYF

d_call: TRBD2
clone_size: .
v_call: TRBV10-3
j_call: TRBJ2-3
cdr3_nt: TGTGCCATCAGTGAGCGGAGGGGGATAGCGGGGGTTCCGAAAGATACGCAGTATTTT
cdr3_aa: CAISERRGIAGVPKDTQYF

d_call: .
clone_size: .
v_call: TRBV21-1
j_call: TRBJ1-5
cdr3_nt: TGTGCCACCAGCTCGGGGGCGCCACTTTTCGCCGATCAGCCCCAGCATTTT
cdr3_aa: CATSSGAPLFADQPQHF

d_call: .
clone_size: .
v_call: TRBV5-4
j_call: TRBJ2-1
cdr3_nt: TGTGCCAGCAGTCTTCCGGTGGGGAAATTCTACAATGAGCAGTTCTTC
cdr3_aa: CASSLPVGKFYNEQFF

d_call: .
clone_size: .
v_call: TRBV15
j_call: TRBJ2-2
cdr3_nt: TGTGCCACCAGCAGAGATATAGGGCCCGAGAACACCGGGGAGCTGTTTTTT
cdr3_aa: CATSRDIGPENTGELFF

d_call: .
clone_size: .
v_call: TRBV4-2
j_call: TRBJ2-3
cdr3_nt: TGTGCCAGCAGCCCCTCCCTCCCCGGGGCAGATACGCAGTATTTT
cdr3_aa: CASSPSLPGADTQYF

d_call: .
clone_size: few
v_call: TRBV4-1
j_call: TRBJ2-2
cdr3_nt: TGCGCCAGCAGCCCGCTCGACCAGCCAGGGGAGCTGTTTTTT
cdr3_aa: CASSPLDQPGELFF

d_call: TRBD2
clone_size: few
v_call: TRBV7-9
j_call: TRBJ2-5
cdr3_nt: TGTGCCAGCAGCGTGGGGGGGGGGGAAGAAGAGACCCAGTACTTC
cdr3_aa: CASSVGGGEEETQYF

d_call: .
clone_size: .
v_call: TRBV7-2
j_call: TRBJ2-7
cdr3_nt: TGTGCCAGCAGTTGGCAACCTAAAGAGCAGTACTTC
cdr3_aa: CASSWQPKEQYF

d_call: TRBD1
clone_size: few
v_call: TRBV12-3/TRBV12-4
j_call: TRBJ2-7
cdr3_nt: TGTGCCAGCAGGGACAGGGGTAGAGACGAGCAGTACTTC
cdr3_aa: CASRDRGRDEQYF

d_call: .
clone_size: .
v_call: TRBV9
j_call: TRBJ1-3
cdr3_nt: TGTGCCAGCAGCGTAGGCCAGACTGGAAACACCATATATTTT
cdr3_aa: CASSVGQTGNTIYF

d_call: .
clone_size: .
v_call: TRBV4-3
j_call: TRBJ1-2
cdr3_nt: TGCGCCAGCAGTCCGGACCAAGGGTTTGGCTACACCTTC
cdr3_aa: CASSPDQGFGYTF

d_call: .
clone_size: .
v_call: TRBV7-2
j_call: TRBJ2-1
cdr3_nt: TGTGCCAGCAGCACGGTTGGGGATCCGACCATGAATGAGCAGTTCTTC
cdr3_aa: CASSTVGDPTMNEQFF

d_call: .
clone_size: .
v_call: TRBV7-9
j_call: TRBJ2-1
cdr3_nt: TGTGCCAGCAGCCCTTGGGGGTTATACAATGAGCAGTTCTTC
cdr3_aa: CASSPWGLYNEQFF

d_call: .
clone_size: .
v_call: TRBV5-8
j_call: TRBJ2-5
cdr3_nt: TGTGCCAGCAGCTTGGAGATTAGCGGAGAGACCCAGTACTTC
cdr3_aa: CASSLEISGETQYF

d_call: TRBD1
clone_size: .
v_call: TRBV11-2
j_call: TRBJ1-1
cdr3_nt: TGTGCCAGCAGCCATGACCCCCTTGGGACAGGGAACACTGAAGCTTTCTTT
cdr3_aa: CASSHDPLGTGNTEAFF

d_call: TRBD2
clone_size: .
v_call: TRBV29-1
j_call: TRBJ2-2
cdr3_nt: TGCAGCGTTGCACCCACTAGCGGGGGGGTCGGCGGGGAGCTGTTTTTT
cdr3_aa: CSVAPTSGGVGGELFF

d_call: TRBD2
clone_size: few
v_call: TRBV3-1
j_call: TRBJ2-2
cdr3_nt: TGTGCCAGCAGCCTAAGCGGGGGAAACGGGGAGCTGTTTTTT
cdr3_aa: CASSLSGGNGELFF

d_call: TRBD1
clone_size: .
v_call: TRBV7-2
j_call: TRBJ1-2
cdr3_nt: TGTGCCAGCAGCTCCTTCGGTGGGGGACAGGGCTATGGCTACACCTTC
cdr3_aa: CASSSFGGGQGYGYTF

d_call: TRBD1
clone_size: few
v_call: TRBV7-2
j_call: TRBJ1-6
cdr3_nt: TGTGCCAGCACCCTAGCCCCGGGACAGGGTGCACCCCTCCACTTT
cdr3_aa: CASTLAPGQGAPLHF

d_call: TRBD2
clone_size: .
v_call: TRBV7-9
j_call: TRBJ2-1
cdr3_nt: TGTGCCAGCAGAGCCAGGACTAGCGGGGGCGATGAGCAGTTCTTC
cdr3_aa: CASRARTSGGDEQFF